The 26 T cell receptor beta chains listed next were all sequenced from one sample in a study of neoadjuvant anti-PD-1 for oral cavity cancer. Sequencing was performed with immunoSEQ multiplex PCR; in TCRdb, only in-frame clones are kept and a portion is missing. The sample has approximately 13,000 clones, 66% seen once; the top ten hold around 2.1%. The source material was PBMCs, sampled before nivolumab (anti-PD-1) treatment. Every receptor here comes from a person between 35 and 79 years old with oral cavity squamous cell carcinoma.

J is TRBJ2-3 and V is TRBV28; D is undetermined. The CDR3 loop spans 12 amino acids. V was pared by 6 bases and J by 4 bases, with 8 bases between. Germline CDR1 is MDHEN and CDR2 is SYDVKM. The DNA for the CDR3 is TGTGCCAGCAGCCTTATATCAGATACGCAGTATTTT. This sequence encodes CASSLISDTQYF.

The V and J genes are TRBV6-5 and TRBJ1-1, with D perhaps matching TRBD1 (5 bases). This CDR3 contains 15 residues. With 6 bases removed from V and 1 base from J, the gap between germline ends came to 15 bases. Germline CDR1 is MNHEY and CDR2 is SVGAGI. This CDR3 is CASRPVGGSNTEAFF. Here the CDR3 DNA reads TGTGCCAGCAGACCAGTGGGGGGGTCGAACACTGAAGCTTTCTTT.

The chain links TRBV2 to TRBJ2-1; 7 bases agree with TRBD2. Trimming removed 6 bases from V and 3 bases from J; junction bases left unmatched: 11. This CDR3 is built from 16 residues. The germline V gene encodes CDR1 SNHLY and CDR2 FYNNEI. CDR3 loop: CASRPPGLSDYNEQFF. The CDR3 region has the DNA TGTGCCAGCAGGCCCCCGGGACTATCCGACTACAATGAGCAGTTCTTC. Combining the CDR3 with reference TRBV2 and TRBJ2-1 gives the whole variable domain EPEVTQTPSHQVTQMGQEVILRCVPISNHLYFYWYRQILGQKVEFLVSFYNNEISEKSEIFDDQFSVERPDGSNFTLKIRSTKLEDSAMYFCASRPPGLSDYNEQFFGPGTRLTVL.

As DNA, the CDR3 is TGTGCCAGCAGCTTGGGGACAGGGGCAGGGGTCCAAGAGACCCAGTACTTC. Translation gives CASSLGTGAGVQETQYF. V gene TRBV5-6 combines with J gene TRBJ2-5; TRBD1 matches at 9 bases. The V gene end was trimmed by 0 bases and the J gene end by 1 base; junction bases not matched to a gene: 7. The CDR3 runs 17 residues. CDR1 is SGHDT, CDR2 YYEEEE, per germline.

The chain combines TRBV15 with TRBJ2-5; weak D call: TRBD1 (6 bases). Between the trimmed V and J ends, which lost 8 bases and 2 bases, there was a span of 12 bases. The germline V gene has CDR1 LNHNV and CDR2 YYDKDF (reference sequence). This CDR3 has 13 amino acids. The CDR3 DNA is TGTGCCACCGGATACAGGGTTCAAGAGACCCAGTACTTC. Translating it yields CATGYRVQETQYF.

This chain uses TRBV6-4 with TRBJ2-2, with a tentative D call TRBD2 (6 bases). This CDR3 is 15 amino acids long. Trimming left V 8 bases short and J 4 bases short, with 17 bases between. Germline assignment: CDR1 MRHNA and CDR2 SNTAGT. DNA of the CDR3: TGTGCCAGCGTCGTATCGGGGGAGCCCACCGGGGAGCTGTTTTTT. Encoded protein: CASVVSGEPTGELFF.

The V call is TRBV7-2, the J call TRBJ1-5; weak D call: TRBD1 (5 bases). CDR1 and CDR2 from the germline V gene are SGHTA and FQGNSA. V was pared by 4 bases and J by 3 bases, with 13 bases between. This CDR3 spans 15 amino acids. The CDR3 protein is CASSSYPGPNQPQHF. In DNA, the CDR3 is TGTGCCAGCAGCTCCTACCCGGGGCCCAATCAGCCCCAGCATTTT.

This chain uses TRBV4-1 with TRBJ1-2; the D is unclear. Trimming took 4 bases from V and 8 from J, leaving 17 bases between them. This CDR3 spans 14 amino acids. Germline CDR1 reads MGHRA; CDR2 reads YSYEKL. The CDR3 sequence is CASSRPDVARGYTF. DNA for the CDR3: TGCGCCAGCAGCCGCCCGGACGTGGCGCGGGGCTACACCTTC.

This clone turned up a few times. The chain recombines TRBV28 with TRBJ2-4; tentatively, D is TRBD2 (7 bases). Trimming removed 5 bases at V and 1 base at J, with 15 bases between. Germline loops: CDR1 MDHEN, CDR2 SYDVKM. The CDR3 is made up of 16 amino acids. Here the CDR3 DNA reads TGTGCCAGCAGTCCCTCTGGGGGGGCGGCCAAAAACATTCAGTACTTC. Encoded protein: CASSPSGGAAKNIQYF. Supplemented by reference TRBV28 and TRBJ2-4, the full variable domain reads DVKVTQSSRYLVKRTGEKVFLECVQDMDHENMFWYRQDPGLGLRLIYFSYDVKMKEKGDIPEGYSVSREKKERFSLILESASTNQTSMYLCASSPSGGAAKNIQYFGAGTRLSVL.

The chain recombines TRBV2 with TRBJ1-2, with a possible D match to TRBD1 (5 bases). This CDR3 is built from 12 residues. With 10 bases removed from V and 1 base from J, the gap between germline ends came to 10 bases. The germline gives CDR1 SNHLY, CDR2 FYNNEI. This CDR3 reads CATLDSNYGYTF. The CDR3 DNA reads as TGTGCCACTCTAGACAGTAACTATGGCTACACCTTC.

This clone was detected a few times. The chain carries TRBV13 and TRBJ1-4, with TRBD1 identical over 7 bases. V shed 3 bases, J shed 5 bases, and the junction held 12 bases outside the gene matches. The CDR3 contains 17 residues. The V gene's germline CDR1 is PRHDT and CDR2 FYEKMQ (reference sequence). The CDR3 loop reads CASSFRDSLALNEKLFF. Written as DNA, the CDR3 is TGTGCCAGCAGCTTTCGGGACAGCCTGGCCTTAAATGAAAAACTGTTTTTT.

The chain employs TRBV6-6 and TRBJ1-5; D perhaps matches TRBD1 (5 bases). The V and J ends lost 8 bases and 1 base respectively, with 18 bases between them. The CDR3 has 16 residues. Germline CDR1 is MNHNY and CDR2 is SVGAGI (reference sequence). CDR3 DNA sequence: TGTGCCAGCGCTCCCGGGGGGGAAGGGAGCAATCAGCCCCAGCATTTT. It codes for CASAPGGEGSNQPQHF.

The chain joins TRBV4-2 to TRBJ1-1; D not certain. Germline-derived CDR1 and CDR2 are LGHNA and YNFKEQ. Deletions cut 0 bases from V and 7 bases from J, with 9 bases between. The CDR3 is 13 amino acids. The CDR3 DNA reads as TGTGCCAGCAGCCAAGACAGCAATCTTGAAGCTTTCTTT. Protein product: CASSQDSNLEAFF.

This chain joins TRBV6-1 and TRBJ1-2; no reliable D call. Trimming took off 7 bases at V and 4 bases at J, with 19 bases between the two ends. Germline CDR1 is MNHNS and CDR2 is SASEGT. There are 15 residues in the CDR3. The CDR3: CASTVQPMSSYGYTF. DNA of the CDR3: TGTGCCAGCACTGTACAACCAATGTCGTCCTATGGCTACACCTTC.

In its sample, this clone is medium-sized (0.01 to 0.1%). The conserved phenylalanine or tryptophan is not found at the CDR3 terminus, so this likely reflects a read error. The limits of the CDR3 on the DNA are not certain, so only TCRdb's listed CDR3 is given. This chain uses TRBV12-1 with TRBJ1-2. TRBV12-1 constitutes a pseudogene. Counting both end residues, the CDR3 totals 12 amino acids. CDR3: CASSRWDGRNCN.

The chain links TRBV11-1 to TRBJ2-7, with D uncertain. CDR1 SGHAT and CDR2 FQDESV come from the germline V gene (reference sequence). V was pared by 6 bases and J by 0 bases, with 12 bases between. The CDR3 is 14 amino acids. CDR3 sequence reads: CASRGDGSSYEQYF. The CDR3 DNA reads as TGTGCCAGCAGGGGCGACGGTAGCTCCTACGAGCAGTACTTC.

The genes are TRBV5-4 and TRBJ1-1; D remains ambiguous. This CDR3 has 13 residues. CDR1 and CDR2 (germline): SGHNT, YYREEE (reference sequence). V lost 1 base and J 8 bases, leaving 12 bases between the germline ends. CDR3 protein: CASSLMNGLEAFF. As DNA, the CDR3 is TGTGCCAGCAGCTTGATGAATGGCCTAGAAGCTTTCTTT.

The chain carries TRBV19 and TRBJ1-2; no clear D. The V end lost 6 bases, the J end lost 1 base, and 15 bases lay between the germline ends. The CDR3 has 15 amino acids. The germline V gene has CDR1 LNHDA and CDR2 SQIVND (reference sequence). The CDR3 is CASRPGLRGNYGYTF. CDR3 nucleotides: TGTGCCAGTAGACCGGGCCTTAGAGGTAACTATGGCTACACCTTC.

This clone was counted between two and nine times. The CDR3 sequence is CASSLYSTGTEAFF. Written as DNA, the CDR3 is TGTGCCAGCAGCTTATATTCGACAGGCACTGAAGCTTTCTTT. This chain connects TRBV7-2 to TRBJ1-1, with D tentatively TRBD1 (6 bases). Germline V gives CDR1 SGHTA, CDR2 FQGNSA. Trimming removed 2 bases at V and 4 bases at J, with 11 bases between. The CDR3 totals 14 residues. The whole variable domain, remainder taken from reference TRBV7-2 and TRBJ1-1, is GAGVSQSPSNKVTEKGKDVELRCDPISGHTALYWYRQSLGQGLEFLIYFQGNSAPDKSGLPSDRFSAERTGGSVSTLTIQRTQQEDSAVYLCASSLYSTGTEAFFGQGTRLTVV.

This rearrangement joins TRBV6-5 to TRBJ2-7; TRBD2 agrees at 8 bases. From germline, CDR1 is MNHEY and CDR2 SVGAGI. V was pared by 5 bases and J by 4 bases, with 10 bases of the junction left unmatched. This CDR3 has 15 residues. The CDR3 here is CASSQGSGRTYEQYF. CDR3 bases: TGTGCCAGCAGTCAAGGGAGCGGGAGAACATACGAGCAGTACTTC.

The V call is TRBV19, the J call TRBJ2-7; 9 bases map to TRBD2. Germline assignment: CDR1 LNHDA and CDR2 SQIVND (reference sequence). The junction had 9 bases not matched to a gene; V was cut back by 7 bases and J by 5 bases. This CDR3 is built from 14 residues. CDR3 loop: CASTPSGIPHEQYF. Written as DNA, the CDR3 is TGTGCCAGTACCCCTAGCGGGATCCCCCACGAGCAGTACTTC.

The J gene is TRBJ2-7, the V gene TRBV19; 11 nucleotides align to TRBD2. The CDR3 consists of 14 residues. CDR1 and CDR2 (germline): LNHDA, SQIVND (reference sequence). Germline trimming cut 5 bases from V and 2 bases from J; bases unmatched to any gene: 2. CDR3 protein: CASSVSGRAYEQYF. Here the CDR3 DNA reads TGTGCCAGTAGTGTTAGCGGGAGGGCCTACGAGCAGTACTTC. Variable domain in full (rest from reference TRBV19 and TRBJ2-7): DGGITQSPKYLFRKEGQNVTLSCEQNLNHDAMYWYRQDPGQGLRLIYYSQIVNDFQKGDIAEGYSVSREKKESFPLTVTSAQKNPTAFYLCASSVSGRAYEQYFGPGTRLTVT.

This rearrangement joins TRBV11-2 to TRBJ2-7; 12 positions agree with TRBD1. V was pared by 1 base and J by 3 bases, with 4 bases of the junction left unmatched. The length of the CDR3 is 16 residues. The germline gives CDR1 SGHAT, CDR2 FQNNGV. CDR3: CASSLVRDRGLYEQYF. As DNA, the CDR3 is TGTGCCAGCAGCTTAGTCCGGGACAGGGGGCTCTACGAGCAGTACTTC.

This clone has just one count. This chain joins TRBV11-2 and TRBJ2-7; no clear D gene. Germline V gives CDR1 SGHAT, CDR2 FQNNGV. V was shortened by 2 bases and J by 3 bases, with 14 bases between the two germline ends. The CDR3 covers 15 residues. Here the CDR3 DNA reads TGTGCCAGCAGCTTACTTAAGAGGTTGATCTACGAGCAGTACTTC. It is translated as CASSLLKRLIYEQYF.

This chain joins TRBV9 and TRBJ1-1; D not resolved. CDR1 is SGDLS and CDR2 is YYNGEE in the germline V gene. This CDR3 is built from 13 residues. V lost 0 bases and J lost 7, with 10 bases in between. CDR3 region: CASSVGQEGEAFF. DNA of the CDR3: TGTGCCAGCAGCGTAGGGCAGGAAGGTGAAGCTTTCTTT.

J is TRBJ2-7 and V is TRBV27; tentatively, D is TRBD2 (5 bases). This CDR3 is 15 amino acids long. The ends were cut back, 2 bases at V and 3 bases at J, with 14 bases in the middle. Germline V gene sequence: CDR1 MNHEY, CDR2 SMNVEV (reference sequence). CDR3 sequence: CASSLGRRALYEQYF. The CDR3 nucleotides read TGTGCCAGCAGTTTAGGCAGGCGGGCCCTCTACGAGCAGTACTTC.